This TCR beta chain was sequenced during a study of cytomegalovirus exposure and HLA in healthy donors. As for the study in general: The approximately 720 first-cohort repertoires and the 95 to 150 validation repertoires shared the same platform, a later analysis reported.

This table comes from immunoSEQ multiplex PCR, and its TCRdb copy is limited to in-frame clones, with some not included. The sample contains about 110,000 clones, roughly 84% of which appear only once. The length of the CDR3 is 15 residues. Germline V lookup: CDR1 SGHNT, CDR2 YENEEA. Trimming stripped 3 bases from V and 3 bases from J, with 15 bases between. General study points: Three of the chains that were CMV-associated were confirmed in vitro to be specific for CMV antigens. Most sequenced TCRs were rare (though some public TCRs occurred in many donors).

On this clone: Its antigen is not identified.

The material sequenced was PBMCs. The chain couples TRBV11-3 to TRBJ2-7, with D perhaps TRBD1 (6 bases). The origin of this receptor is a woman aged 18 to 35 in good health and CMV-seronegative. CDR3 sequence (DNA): TGTGCCAGCAGCTTGAGGGGGTCGGAATACTACGAGCAGTACTTC. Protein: CASSLRGSEYYEQYF.